A selection of T cell receptor beta chains follows, all from one sample in a study of blood T cell repertoires in COVID-19. Here immunoSEQ multiplex PCR was the method, and the copy in TCRdb shows in-frame clones only, minus some. The sample contains more than 110,000 clones, approximately 87% of which appear only once. The sample was peripheral blood. These receptors were taken from a woman between 35 and 50 years old with acute or convalescent COVID-19. The CDR3 runs from the conserved cysteine through the conserved F or W. The D gene is left open where the match is weak. Clone sizes are given selectively: once, few, many, or a class where the clone is expanded.

>TRBV5-4|once|TRBJ2-7|13|TRBD1
CASSLDRGDEQYF
TGTGCCAGCAGCTTGGACAGGGGGGACGAGCAGTACTTC
>TRBV24-1|NA|TRBJ1-2|17|TRBD1
CATSDGNPGQGIYGYTF
TGTGCCACCAGTGATGGCAACCCGGGACAGGGGATATATGGCTACACCTTC
>TRBV19|few|TRBJ2-3|14|TRBD2
CASSIGGELDTQYF
TGTGCCAGTAGTATTGGGGGGGAGTTAGATACGCAGTATTTT
>TRBV7-8|NA|TRBJ2-5|13|NA
CASSIGIQETQYF
TGTGCCAGCAGCATCGGTATCCAAGAGACCCAGTACTTC
>TRBV12-3/TRBV12-4|medium-sized|TRBJ1-1|13|NA
CASSFSRNTEAFF
TGTGCCAGCAGTTTTAGCCGGAACACTGAAGCTTTCTTT
>TRBV28|NA|TRBJ1-4|12|NA
CASSLRGEKLFF
TGTGCCAGCAGTTTAAGGGGAGAAAAACTGTTTTTT
>TRBV30|once|TRBJ1-2|15|TRBD1
CAWSVGTGGFYGYTF
TGTGCCTGGAGTGTAGGGACAGGGGGTTTCTATGGCTACACCTTC
>TRBV7-8|once|TRBJ1-2|14|NA
CASSLVGKGYGYTF
TGTGCCAGCAGCTTAGTCGGGAAGGGTTATGGCTACACCTTC
>TRBV9|NA|TRBJ1-3|15|NA
CASSTDGLSGNTIYF
TGTGCCAGCAGCACGGACGGACTTTCTGGAAACACCATATATTTT
>TRBV5-6|few|TRBJ1-5|14|TRBD1
CASRRQGASQPQHF
TGTGCCAGCCGCAGACAGGGGGCCTCTCAGCCCCAGCATTTT
>TRBV12-3/TRBV12-4|once|TRBJ1-2|13|NA
CASSFGTLYGYTF
TGTGCCAGCAGTTTCGGGACACTCTATGGCTACACCTTC
>TRBV30|NA|TRBJ1-1|12|NA
CAWSYGNTEAFF
TGTGCCTGGAGTTACGGGAACACTGAAGCTTTCTTT
>TRBV7-3|NA|TRBJ1-5|14|NA
CASSLPPQDQPQHF
TGTGCCAGCAGCTTACCCCCACAGGATCAGCCCCAGCATTTT
>TRBV6-5|NA|TRBJ2-7|14|NA
CASSYFQGAYEQYF
TGTGCCAGCAGTTACTTCCAGGGCGCCTACGAGCAGTACTTC
>TRBV5-4|NA|TRBJ1-1|18|NA
CASSLHNLRGSGNTEAFF
TGTGCCAGCAGCTTGCATAATCTTCGGGGGTCGGGGAACACTGAAGCTTTCTTT
>TRBV27|NA|TRBJ2-7|13|TRBD1
CASSQTGGGQQYF
TGTGCCAGCAGCCAGACAGGGGGCGGTCAGCAGTACTTC
>TRBV6-5|NA|TRBJ1-1|14|NA
CASSYSEGNTEAFF
TGTGCCAGCAGTTACTCCGAGGGGAACACTGAAGCTTTCTTT
>TRBV10-3|NA|TRBJ1-5|15|TRBD1
CAISGSGQGNQPQHF
TGTGCCATCAGTGGATCGGGACAGGGAAATCAGCCCCAGCATTTT
>TRBV5-4|NA|TRBJ1-1|15|NA
CASTSKLPPGTEAFF
TGTGCCAGCACCTCAAAACTTCCCCCGGGGACTGAAGCTTTCTTT
>TRBV5-1|once|TRBJ2-2|14|NA
CASSFVDYAGELFF
TGCGCCAGCAGCTTTGTGGACTACGCCGGGGAGCTGTTTTTT
>TRBV7-2|once|TRBJ1-1|16|NA
CASSLASFSLGLEAFF
TGTGCCAGCAGCTTAGCGTCTTTCTCTTTAGGACTGGAAGCTTTCTTT
>TRBV4-2|once|TRBJ2-7|15|TRBD2
CASSQTSGSSYEQYF
TGTGCCAGCAGCCAGACTAGCGGGAGCTCCTACGAGCAGTACTTC
>TRBV5-4|NA|TRBJ2-7|13|TRBD1
CASSLQGAYEQYF
TGTGCCAGCAGCTTGCAGGGGGCTTACGAGCAGTACTTC
>TRBV13|NA|TRBJ2-5|16|TRBD2
CASSSGLAGGWETQYF
TGTGCCAGCAGCTCCGGACTAGCGGGAGGGTGGGAGACCCAGTACTTC
>TRBV7-2|NA|TRBJ1-2|13|TRBD1
CASSPGTGYGYTF
TGTGCCAGCAGCCCTGGGACAGGCTATGGCTACACCTTC
>TRBV10-3|NA|TRBJ2-7|12|NA
CAISEGGREQYF
TGTGCCATCAGTGAGGGAGGGCGCGAGCAGTACTTC
>TRBV6-5|NA|TRBJ1-1|15|NA
CASSYSRTVNTEAFF
TGTGCCAGCAGTTACTCGAGGACAGTTAACACTGAAGCTTTCTTT
>TRBV29-1|few|TRBJ2-7|13|NA
CSTQGGEQYEQYF
TGCAGCACACAAGGGGGAGAGCAGTACGAGCAGTACTTC
>TRBV5-1|once|TRBJ2-5|16|TRBD2
CASSLAPAGGGETQYF
TGCGCCAGCAGCTTGGCCCCAGCGGGAGGTGGAGAGACCCAGTACTTC
>TRBV5-8|NA|TRBJ1-2|14|TRBD1
CASSLGGTAYGYTF
TGTGCCAGCAGCTTGGGAGGGACAGCCTATGGCTACACCTTC
>TRBV19|NA|TRBJ1-2|14|TRBD1
CASSYRDRAYGYTF
TGTGCCAGTAGTTACCGGGACAGGGCCTATGGCTACACCTTC
>TRBV20-1|NA|TRBJ2-5|12|NA
CSASLGRETQYF
TGCAGTGCTAGTCTGGGGCGAGAGACCCAGTACTTC
>TRBV3-1/TRBV3-2|NA|TRBJ2-1|16|TRBD2
CASSQRSGTRANEQFF
TGTGCCAGCAGCCAGCGCTCCGGGACTAGGGCCAATGAGCAGTTCTTC
>TRBV4-3|NA|TRBJ1-6|18|NA
CASSHTGDSSSYNSPLHF
TGCGCCAGCAGCCACACCGGGGACTCAAGCTCCTATAATTCACCCCTCCACTTT
>TRBV4-3|NA|TRBJ2-7|15|NA
CASSQAALVGFEQYF
TGCGCCAGCAGCCAAGCGGCGCTAGTCGGGTTCGAGCAGTACTTC
>TRBV7-9|NA|TRBJ2-1|16|TRBD1
CASSPRQGGNYNEQFF
TGTGCCAGCAGCCCCCGACAGGGGGGGAACTACAATGAGCAGTTCTTC
>TRBV5-1|NA|TRBJ1-5|15|TRBD1
CASSTGQGDNQPQHF
TGCGCCAGCAGCACCGGACAGGGGGACAATCAGCCCCAGCATTTT
>TRBV7-2|NA|TRBJ1-2|14|NA
CASSLGSEVRGYTF
TGTGCCAGCAGCCTGGGTTCGGAGGTGAGAGGCTACACCTTC
>TRBV7-9|once|TRBJ1-2|14|NA
CASSRIPGDYGYTF
TGTGCCAGCAGCCGGATACCCGGGGACTATGGCTACACCTTC
>TRBV19|NA|TRBJ1-3|14|NA
CASSNVRSGNTIYF
TGTGCCAGTAGTAATGTCCGCTCTGGAAACACCATATATTTT
>TRBV10-2|NA|TRBJ2-7|16|TRBD2
CASSEGAGVASYEQYF
TGCGCCAGCAGTGAAGGAGCGGGGGTCGCCTCCTACGAGCAGTACTTC
>TRBV2|NA|TRBJ2-6|14|NA
CAVTDITGANVLTF
TGTGCCGTAACGGACATAACAGGGGCCAACGTCCTGACTTTC
>TRBV30|few|TRBJ2-7|14|NA
CAWSVSRGAYEQYF
TGTGCCTGGAGTGTCAGTAGAGGAGCCTACGAGCAGTACTTC
>TRBV20-1|NA|TRBJ2-3|10|NA
CSAPRDTQYF
TGCAGTGCTCCCCGAGATACGCAGTATTTT
>TRBV28|NA|TRBJ1-5|15|NA
CASSLSGFSNQPQHF
TGTGCCAGCAGTTTATCAGGGTTTAGCAATCAGCCCCAGCATTTT
>TRBV18|NA|TRBJ1-1|15|NA
CASSPWGGFDTEAFF
TGTGCCAGCTCACCATGGGGGGGATTCGACACTGAAGCTTTCTTT
>TRBV30|NA|TRBJ2-1|16|TRBD1
CAWSTRTGSSYNEQFF
TGTGCCTGGAGTACCCGGACAGGCAGCTCCTACAATGAGCAGTTCTTC
>TRBV19|NA|TRBJ1-1|11|TRBD1
CAVYRGNGAFF
TGTGCCGTTTACAGGGGGAATGGAGCTTTCTTT
>TRBV10-2|NA|TRBJ2-4|16|TRBD2
CASSSGLAGLKNIQYF
TGCGCCAGCAGTTCAGGACTAGCGGGCCTAAAAAACATTCAGTACTTC
>TRBV28|NA|TRBJ2-7|13|TRBD2
CASSYFGGGEQYF
TGTGCCAGCAGTTATTTCGGCGGGGGCGAGCAGTACTTC
>TRBV9|NA|TRBJ1-2|13|NA
CASSVEQGLGYTF
TGTGCCAGCAGCGTAGAACAGGGCTTAGGCTACACCTTC
>TRBV19|NA|TRBJ1-3|14|NA
CASSSHMEIDTIYF
TGTGCCAGTAGTTCTCACATGGAGATCGACACCATATATTTT
>TRBV7-3|NA|TRBJ2-5|15|TRBD2
CASSLAGGSQETQYF
TGTGCCAGCAGCTTAGCGGGGGGCAGTCAAGAGACCCAGTACTTC
>TRBV30|NA|TRBJ2-5|16|TRBD2
CAWRIRTSREVETQYF
TGTGCCTGGAGAATTAGGACTAGCAGAGAGGTGGAGACCCAGTACTTC
>TRBV28|NA|TRBJ1-3|18|TRBD1
CASSFPLGQGLAGNTIYF
TGTGCCAGCAGTTTCCCCTTGGGACAGGGGCTGGCAGGAAACACCATATATTTT
>TRBV9|NA|TRBJ1-6|15|TRBD1
CASSVLGTANSPLHF
TGTGCCAGCAGCGTCCTCGGGACAGCTAATTCACCCCTCCACTTT
>TRBV30|NA|TRBJ1-5|13|NA
CAWQTGQGGPQHF
TGTGCCTGGCAGACGGGACAAGGGGGGCCCCAGCATTTT
>TRBV4-2|medium-sized|TRBJ2-1|14|NA
CASSQLRLVNEQFF
TGTGCCAGCAGCCAACTCCGACTAGTCAATGAGCAGTTCTTC